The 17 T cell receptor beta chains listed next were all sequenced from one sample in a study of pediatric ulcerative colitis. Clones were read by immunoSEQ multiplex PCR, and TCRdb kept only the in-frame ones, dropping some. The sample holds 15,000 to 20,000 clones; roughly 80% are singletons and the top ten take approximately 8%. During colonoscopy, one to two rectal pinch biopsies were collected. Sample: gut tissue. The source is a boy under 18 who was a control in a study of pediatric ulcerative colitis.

DNA for the CDR3: TGTGCCAGCAGCAGAATGTTCGATGAGCAGTTCTTC. Translating it yields CASSRMFDEQFF. This sequence joins TRBV9 and TRBJ2-1; D is uncertain. Germline values: CDR1 SGDLS, CDR2 YYNGEE. This CDR3 comprises 12 residues. Trimming cost V 4 bases and J 8 bases, with 10 bases left between them.

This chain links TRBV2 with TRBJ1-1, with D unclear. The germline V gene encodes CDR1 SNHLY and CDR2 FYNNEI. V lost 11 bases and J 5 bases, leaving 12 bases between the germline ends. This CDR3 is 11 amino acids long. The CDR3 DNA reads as TGTGCCGACCTGGGGAATACTGAAGCTTTCTTT. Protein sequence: CADLGNTEAFF.

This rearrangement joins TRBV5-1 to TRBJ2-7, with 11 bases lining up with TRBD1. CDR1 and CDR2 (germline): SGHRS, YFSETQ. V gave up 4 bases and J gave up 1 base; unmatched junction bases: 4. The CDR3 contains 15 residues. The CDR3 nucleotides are TGCGCCAGCAGCACCGGGACAGGGGGGTCCTACGAGCAGTACTTC. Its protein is CASSTGTGGSYEQYF. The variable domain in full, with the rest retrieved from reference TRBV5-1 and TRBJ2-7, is KAGVTQTPRYLIKTRGQQVTLSCSPISGHRSVSWYQQTPGQGLQFLFEYFSETQRNKGNFPGRFSGRQFSNSRSEMNVSTLELGDSALYLCASSTGTGGSYEQYFGPGTRLTVT.

This CDR3 reads CASSQGRWGQGKYGYTF. The CDR3, as DNA: TGCGCCAGCAGCCAAGGAAGGTGGGGACAGGGCAAATATGGCTACACCTTC. The V call is TRBV4-3, the J call TRBJ1-2, with TRBD1 identical over 9 bases. Per the germline V gene, CDR1 is LGHNA and CDR2 is YSLEER. The CDR3 runs to 17 residues. V dropped 1 base and J dropped 5; count of bases not matched to a gene: 11.

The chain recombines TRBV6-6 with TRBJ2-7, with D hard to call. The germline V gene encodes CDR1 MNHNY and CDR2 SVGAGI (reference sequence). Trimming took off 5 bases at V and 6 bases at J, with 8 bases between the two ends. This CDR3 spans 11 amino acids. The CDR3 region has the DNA TGTGCCAGCAGTGGGATCCTCGAGCAGTACTTC. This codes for CASSGILEQYF.

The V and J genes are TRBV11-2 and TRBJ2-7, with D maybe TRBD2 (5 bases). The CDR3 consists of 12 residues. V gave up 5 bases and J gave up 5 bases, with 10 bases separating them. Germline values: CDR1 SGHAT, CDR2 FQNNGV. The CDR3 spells CASSPDGNEQYF. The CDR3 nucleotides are TGTGCCAGCAGCCCGGACGGGAACGAGCAGTACTTC.

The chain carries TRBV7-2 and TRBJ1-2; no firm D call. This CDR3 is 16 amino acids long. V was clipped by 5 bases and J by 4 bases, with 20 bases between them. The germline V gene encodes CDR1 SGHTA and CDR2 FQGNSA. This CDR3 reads CASSKVPGGAIYGYTF. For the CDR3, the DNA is TGTGCCAGCAGCAAAGTACCGGGAGGTGCGATCTATGGCTACACCTTC.

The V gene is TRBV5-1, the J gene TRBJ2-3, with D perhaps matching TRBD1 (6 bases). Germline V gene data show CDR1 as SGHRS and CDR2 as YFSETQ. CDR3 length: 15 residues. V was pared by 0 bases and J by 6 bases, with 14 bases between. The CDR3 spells CASSLARGIFDTQYF. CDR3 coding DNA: TGCGCCAGCAGCTTGGCCAGGGGAATTTTCGATACGCAGTATTTT. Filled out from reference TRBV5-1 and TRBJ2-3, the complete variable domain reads KAGVTQTPRYLIKTRGQQVTLSCSPISGHRSVSWYQQTPGQGLQFLFEYFSETQRNKGNFPGRFSGRQFSNSRSEMNVSTLELGDSALYLCASSLARGIFDTQYFGPGTRLTVL.

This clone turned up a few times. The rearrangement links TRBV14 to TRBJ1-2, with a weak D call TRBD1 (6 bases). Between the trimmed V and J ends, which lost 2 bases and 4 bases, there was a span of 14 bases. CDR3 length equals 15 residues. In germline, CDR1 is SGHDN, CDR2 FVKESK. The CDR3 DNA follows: TGTGCCAGCAGCCAAACCGGGACACCGATCTATGGCTACACCTTC. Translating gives CASSQTGTPIYGYTF.

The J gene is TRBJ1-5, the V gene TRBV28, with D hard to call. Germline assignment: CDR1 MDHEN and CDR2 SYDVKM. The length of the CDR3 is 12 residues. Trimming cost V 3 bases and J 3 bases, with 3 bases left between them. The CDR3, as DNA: TGTGCCAGCAGTTTCAACAATCAGCCCCAGCATTTT. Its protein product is CASSFNNQPQHF.

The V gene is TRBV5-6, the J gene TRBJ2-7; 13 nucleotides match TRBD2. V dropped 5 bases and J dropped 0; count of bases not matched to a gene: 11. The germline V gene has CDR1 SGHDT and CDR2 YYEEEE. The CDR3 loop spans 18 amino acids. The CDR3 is CASSHGLAGVISSYEQYF. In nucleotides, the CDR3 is TGTGCCAGCAGTCACGGACTAGCGGGAGTTATTAGCTCCTACGAGCAGTACTTC.

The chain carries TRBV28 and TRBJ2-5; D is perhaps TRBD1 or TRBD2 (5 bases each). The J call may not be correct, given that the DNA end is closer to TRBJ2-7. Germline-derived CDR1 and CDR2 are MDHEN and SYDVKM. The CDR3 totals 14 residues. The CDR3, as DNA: TGTGCCAGCAGTTTGAGGGGTCCTTCCTACGAGCAGTACTTC. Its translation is CASSLRGPSYEQYF.

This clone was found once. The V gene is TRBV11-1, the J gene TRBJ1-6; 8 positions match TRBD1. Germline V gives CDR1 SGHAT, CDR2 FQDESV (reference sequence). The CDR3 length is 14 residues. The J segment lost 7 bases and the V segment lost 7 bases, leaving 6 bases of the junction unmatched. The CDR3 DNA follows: TGTGCCAGCAACCGGACAGGGACGAATTCACCCCTCCACTTT. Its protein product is CASNRTGTNSPLHF. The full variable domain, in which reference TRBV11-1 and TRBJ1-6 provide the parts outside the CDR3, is EAEVAQSPRYKITEKSQAVAFWCDPISGHATLYWYRQILGQGPELLVQFQDESVVDDSQLPKDRFSAERLKGVDSTLKIQPAELGDSAMYLCASNRTGTNSPLHFGNGTRLTVT.

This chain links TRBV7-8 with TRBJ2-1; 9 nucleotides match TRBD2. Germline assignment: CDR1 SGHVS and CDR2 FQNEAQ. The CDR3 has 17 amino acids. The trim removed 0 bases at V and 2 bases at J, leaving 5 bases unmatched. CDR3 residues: CASSLALTSGAYNEQFF. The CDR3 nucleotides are TGTGCCAGCAGCTTAGCGCTGACTAGCGGAGCCTACAATGAGCAGTTCTTC. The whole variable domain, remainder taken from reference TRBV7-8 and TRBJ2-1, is GAGVSQSPRYKVAKRGQDVALRCDPISGHVSLFWYQQALGQGPEFLTYFQNEAQLDKSGLPSDRFFAERPEGSVSTLKIQRTQQEDSAVYLCASSLALTSGAYNEQFFGPGTRLTVL.

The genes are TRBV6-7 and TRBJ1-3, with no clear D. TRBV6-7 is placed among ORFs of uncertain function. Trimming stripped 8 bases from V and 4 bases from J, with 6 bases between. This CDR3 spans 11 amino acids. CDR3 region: CASRAGNTIYF. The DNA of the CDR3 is TGTGCCAGCCGGGCAGGAAACACCATATATTTT.

The CDR3 nucleotides read TGTGCCAGCTCACCATCCTATCGGGGAGGTTTGAATGAAAAACTGTTTTTT. Translating gives CASSPSYRGGLNEKLFF. The chain carries TRBV18 and TRBJ1-4; D is undetermined. Deletions cut 2 bases from V and 5 bases from J, with 18 bases between. The CDR3 sequence is 17 residues long. Germline values: CDR1 KGHSH, CDR2 LQKENI.

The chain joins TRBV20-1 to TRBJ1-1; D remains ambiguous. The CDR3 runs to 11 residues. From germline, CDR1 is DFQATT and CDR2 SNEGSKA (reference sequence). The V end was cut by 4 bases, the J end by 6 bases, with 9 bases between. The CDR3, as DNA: TGCAGTGCTACCGGGGATTCTGAAGCTTTCTTT. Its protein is CSATGDSEAFF.